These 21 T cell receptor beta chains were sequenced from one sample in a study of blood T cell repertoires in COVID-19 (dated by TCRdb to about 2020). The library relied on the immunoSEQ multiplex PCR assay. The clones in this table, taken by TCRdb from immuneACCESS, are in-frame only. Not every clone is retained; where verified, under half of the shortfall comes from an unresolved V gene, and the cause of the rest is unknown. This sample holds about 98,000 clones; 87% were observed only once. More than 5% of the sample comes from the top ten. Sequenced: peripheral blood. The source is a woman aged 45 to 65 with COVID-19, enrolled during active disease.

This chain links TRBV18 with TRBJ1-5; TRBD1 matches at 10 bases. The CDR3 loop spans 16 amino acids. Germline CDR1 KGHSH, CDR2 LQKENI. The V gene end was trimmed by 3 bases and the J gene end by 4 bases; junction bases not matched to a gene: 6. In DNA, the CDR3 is TGTGCCAGCTCACCGAATCCGGGACAGGGGAATCAGCCCCAGCATTTT. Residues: CASSPNPGQGNQPQHF.

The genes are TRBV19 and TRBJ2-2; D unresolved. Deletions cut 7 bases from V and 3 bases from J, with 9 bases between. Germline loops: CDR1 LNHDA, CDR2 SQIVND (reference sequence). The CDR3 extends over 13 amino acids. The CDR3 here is CASNKAYTGELFF. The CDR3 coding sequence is TGTGCCAGTAATAAAGCTTACACCGGGGAGCTGTTTTTT.

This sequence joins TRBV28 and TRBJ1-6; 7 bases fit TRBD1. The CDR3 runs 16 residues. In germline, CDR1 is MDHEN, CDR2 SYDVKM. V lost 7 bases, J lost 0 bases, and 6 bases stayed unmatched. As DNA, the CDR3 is TGTGCCAGCAATCCGGGACAGAACTCCTATAATTCACCCCTCCACTTT. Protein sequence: CASNPGQNSYNSPLHF.

CDR3 bases: TGCGCCAGCAGCTCAGGACAGCCTGAAGCTTTCTTT. Protein product: CASSSGQPEAFF. The rearrangement links TRBV5-1 to TRBJ1-1; tentative D call: TRBD1 (6 bases). Trimming removed 3 bases at V and 6 bases at J, with 9 bases between. Germline lookup yields CDR1 SGHRS and CDR2 YFSETQ. The CDR3 is 12 amino acids. The full variable domain, completed using reference TRBV5-1 and TRBJ1-1, is KAGVTQTPRYLIKTRGQQVTLSCSPISGHRSVSWYQQTPGQGLQFLFEYFSETQRNKGNFPGRFSGRQFSNSRSEMNVSTLELGDSALYLCASSSGQPEAFFGQGTRLTVV.

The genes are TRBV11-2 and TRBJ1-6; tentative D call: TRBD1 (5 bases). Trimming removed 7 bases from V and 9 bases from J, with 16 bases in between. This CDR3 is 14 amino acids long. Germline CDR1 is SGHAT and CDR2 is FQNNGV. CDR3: CASTFDRVSSPLHF. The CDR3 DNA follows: TGTGCCAGCACCTTTGACAGAGTTAGTTCACCCCTCCACTTT.

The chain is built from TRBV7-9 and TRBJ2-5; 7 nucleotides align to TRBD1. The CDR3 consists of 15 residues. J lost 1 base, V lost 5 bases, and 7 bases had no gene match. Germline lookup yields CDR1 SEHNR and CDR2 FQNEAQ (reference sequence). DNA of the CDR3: TGTGCCAGCAGCCGGGACAGAAGCTTCCAAGAGACCCAGTACTTC. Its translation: CASSRDRSFQETQYF.

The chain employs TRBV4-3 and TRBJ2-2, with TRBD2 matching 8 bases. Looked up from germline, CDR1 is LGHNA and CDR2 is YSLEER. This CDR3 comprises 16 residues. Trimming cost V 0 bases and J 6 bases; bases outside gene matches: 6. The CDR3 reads CASSQESGGSPGELFF. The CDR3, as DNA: TGCGCCAGCAGCCAAGAATCGGGGGGGAGTCCCGGGGAGCTGTTTTTT.

CDR3 coding DNA: TGTGCCAGCAGTCCCACAGGGGGGTACGGAGCCAACGTCCTGACTTTC. It encodes CASSPTGGYGANVLTF. The V and J genes are TRBV9 and TRBJ2-6; 8 bases match TRBD1. There are 16 residues in the CDR3. Germline lookup yields CDR1 SGDLS and CDR2 YYNGEE. The junction had 11 bases not matched to a gene; V was cut back by 5 bases and J by 7 bases.

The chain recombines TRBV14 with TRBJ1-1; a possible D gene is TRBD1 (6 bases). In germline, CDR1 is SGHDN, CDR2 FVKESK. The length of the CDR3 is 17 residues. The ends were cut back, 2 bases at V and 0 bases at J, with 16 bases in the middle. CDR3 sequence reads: CASSQRGHQLMNTEAFF. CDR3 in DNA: TGTGCCAGCAGCCAAAGGGGACACCAGTTAATGAACACTGAAGCTTTCTTT.

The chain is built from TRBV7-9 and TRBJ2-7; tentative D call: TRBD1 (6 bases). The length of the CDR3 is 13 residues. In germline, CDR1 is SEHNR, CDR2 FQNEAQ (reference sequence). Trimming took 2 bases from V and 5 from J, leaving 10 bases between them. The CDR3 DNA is TGTGCCAGCAGCTTATACAGGGCGGACGAGCAGTACTTC. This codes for CASSLYRADEQYF.

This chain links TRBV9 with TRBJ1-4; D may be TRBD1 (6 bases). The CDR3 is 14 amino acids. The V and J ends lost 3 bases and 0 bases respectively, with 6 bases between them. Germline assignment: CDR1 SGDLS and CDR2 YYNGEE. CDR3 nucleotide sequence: TGTGCCAGCAGCGCAGGGGCAACTAATGAAAAACTGTTTTTT. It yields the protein CASSAGATNEKLFF.

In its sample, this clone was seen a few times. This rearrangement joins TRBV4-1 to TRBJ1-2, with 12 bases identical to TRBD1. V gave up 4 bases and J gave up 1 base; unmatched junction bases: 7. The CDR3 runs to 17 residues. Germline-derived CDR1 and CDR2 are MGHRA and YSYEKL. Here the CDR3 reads CASSPRGQGAVNYGYTF. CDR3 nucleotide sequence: TGCGCCAGCAGCCCGCGGGGACAGGGGGCAGTTAACTATGGCTACACCTTC.

This CDR3 is CASRMGGAEKLFF. The CDR3 DNA reads as TGTGCCAGCAGGATGGGGGGGGCTGAGAAACTGTTTTTT. This chain uses TRBV6-5 with TRBJ1-4; TRBD1 might be the D (6 bases). The CDR3 sequence is 13 residues long. Trimming stripped 6 bases from V and 11 bases from J, with 16 bases between. Germline-derived CDR1 and CDR2 are MNHEY and SVGAGI.

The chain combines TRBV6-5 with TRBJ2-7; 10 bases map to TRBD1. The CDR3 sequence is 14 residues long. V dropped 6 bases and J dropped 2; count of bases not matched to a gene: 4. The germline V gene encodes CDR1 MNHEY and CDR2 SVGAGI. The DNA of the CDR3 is TGTGCCAGCAGCCGGGACAGGGGAACCTACGAGCAGTACTTC. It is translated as CASSRDRGTYEQYF.

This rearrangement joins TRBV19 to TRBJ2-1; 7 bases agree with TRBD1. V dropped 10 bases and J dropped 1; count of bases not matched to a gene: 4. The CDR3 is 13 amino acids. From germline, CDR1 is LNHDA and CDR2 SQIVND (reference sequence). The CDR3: CATRQGSYNEQFF. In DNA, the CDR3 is TGTGCCACCCGACAGGGATCCTACAATGAGCAGTTCTTC.

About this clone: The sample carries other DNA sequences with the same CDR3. The CDR3 region is CASSQGSPNEQFF. The CDR3 region has the DNA TGTGCCAGCAGCCAGGGTAGCCCCAATGAGCAGTTCTTC. This chain joins TRBV3-1 (or the pseudogene TRBV3-2) and TRBJ2-1; the D is unclear. Per germline, CDR1 LGHDT and CDR2 YNNKEL (reference sequence). V lost 3 bases and J lost 6, with 9 bases in between. The CDR3 is made up of 13 amino acids.

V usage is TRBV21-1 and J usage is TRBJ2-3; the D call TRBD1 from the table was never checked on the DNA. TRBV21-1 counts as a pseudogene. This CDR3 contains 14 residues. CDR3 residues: CASSKGDNTDTQYF. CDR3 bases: TGTGCCAGCAGCAAAGGTGACAACACAGATACGCAGTATTTT.

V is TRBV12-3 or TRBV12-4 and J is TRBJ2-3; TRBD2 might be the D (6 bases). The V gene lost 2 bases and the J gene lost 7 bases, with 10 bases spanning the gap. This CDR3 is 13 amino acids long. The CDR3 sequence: CASSLRRENTQYF. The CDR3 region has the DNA TGTGCCAGCAGTTTACGGCGGGAAAATACGCAGTATTTT.

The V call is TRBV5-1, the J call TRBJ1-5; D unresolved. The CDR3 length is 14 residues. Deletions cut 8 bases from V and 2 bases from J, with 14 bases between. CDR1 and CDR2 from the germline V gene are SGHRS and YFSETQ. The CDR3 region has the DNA TGCGCCAGTAAAGAGGATGCGGGCAATCAGCCCCAGCATTTT. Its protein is CASKEDAGNQPQHF.

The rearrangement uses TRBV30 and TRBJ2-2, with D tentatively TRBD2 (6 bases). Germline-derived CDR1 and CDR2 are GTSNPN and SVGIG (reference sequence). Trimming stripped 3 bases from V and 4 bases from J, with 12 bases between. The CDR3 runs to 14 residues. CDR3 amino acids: CAWRSKGGTGELFF. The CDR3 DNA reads TGTGCCTGGAGAAGTAAGGGAGGCACCGGGGAGCTGTTTTTT.

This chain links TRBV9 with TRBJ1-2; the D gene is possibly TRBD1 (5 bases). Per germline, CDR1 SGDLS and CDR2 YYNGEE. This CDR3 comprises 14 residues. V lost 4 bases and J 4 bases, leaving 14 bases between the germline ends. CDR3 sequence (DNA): TGTGCCAGCAGCAGCCAACAGGTCACCTATGGCTACACCTTC. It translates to CASSSQQVTYGYTF.